The clone carrying this T cell receptor (beta chain) appeared a few times. Its antigen is unidentified. This record belongs to a study of T cell repertoires in cytomegalovirus infection. As for the study in general: CMV epitopes in the study were HLA-C-restricted (recently identified) and HLA-B-restricted (well studied).

Study observations and caveats: CMV-specific TCR beta clonotypes restricted by HLA-C were the ones dominating the ex vivo response.

TCRdb passed the reads through MiXCR, listing each CDR3 protein once. The sample has 700,000 to 900,000 distinct CDR3 sequences, about 29% seen once. With 0 bases removed from V and 8 bases from J, the gap between germline ends came to 14 bases. Germline V lookup: CDR1 MNHEY, CDR2 SVGEGT. This CDR3 region has 16 residues. The sequencing here drew on cultured CD8+ T cells from PBMCs, taken from culture after CMV antigen stimulation. This sequence joins TRBV6-2 or TRBV6-3 and TRBJ1-6; D gene unclear. The sequence derives from a human donor in good health (CMV status not recorded). Some clones in this sample may be carry-over from other donors' samples. This chain's CDR3 is CASSYSSVWMDSPLHF. The DNA for the CDR3 is TGTGCCAGCAGTTACTCGAGTGTCTGGATGGATTCACCCCTCCACTTT.